The next 2 T cell receptor beta chains were all read from a single sample in a study of cytomegalovirus exposure and HLA in healthy donors. Use of 60 Vbeta and 13 Jbeta primers characterized the PCR. Assay used: immunoSEQ multiplex PCR; TCRdb lists only in-frame clones, some missing. The data contain some 120,000 clones, over 60% of them seen just once; the ten biggest clones take up around 3.7%. Specimen: PBMCs. The receptors here all came from a man aged 25-45 years in good health and CMV-seronegative.

The CDR3 region has the DNA TGTGCCAGCAGTGAAGGGGGAGGCACGCAGTATTTT. Residues: CASSEGGGTQYF. This sequence joins TRBV6-1 and TRBJ2-3, with D maybe TRBD2 (6 bases). The CDR3 runs to 12 residues. Germline values: CDR1 MNHNS, CDR2 SASEGT. Trimming removed 1 base at V and 9 bases at J, with 8 bases between.

This chain connects TRBV10-1 to TRBJ2-7; 7 bases align to TRBD1. The trim removed 1 base at V and 6 bases at J, leaving 3 bases unmatched. CDR3 length: 13 residues. Germline CDR1 is WNHNN and CDR2 is SYGVQD (reference sequence). CDR3 bases: TGCGCCAGCAGTGAGTTCGGGACAGTCGAGCAGTACTTC. Its translation is CASSEFGTVEQYF.